The 32 T cell receptor beta chains listed next were all sequenced from one sample in a study of response to subunit inactivated influenza vaccine. A single record per CDR3 protein comes from TCRdb applying MiXCR to the RT-PCR reads. There are hundreds of thousands of distinct CDR3 sequences in the sample; 9.5% to 13% occur only once, and 12% lies in the top ten. The starting material was PBMCs from blood, obtained about 40 days after vaccination. These receptors originate from a man between 45 and 60 years old who received an inactivated influenza vaccine.

V is TRBV20-1 and J is TRBJ2-7, with D possibly called TRBD1 or TRBD2 (6 bases each). This CDR3 is 14 amino acids long. V lost 1 base and J lost 2, with 12 bases in between. Germline CDR1 and CDR2: DFQATT and SNEGSKA (reference sequence). The CDR3, as DNA: TGCAGTGCTAGAGCTGGGGGGCCGACCTACGAGCAGTACTTC. Protein sequence: CSARAGGPTYEQYF.

This clonotype was seen only a few times. The chain couples TRBV15 to TRBJ1-1, with D uncertain. In germline, CDR1 is LNHNV, CDR2 YYDKDF (reference sequence). The CDR3 runs to 12 residues. V lost 5 bases to trimming and J lost 3 bases, with 7 bases between them. The CDR3 spells CATSRRDTEAFF. Written as DNA, the CDR3 is TGTGCCACCAGCCGCAGAGACACTGAAGCTTTCTTT.

This clonotype has a handful of counts. The J gene is TRBJ1-2, the V gene TRBV12-3 or TRBV12-4; no reliable D call. The CDR3 runs to 11 residues. Deletions cut 5 bases from V and 10 bases from J, with 11 bases between. The CDR3 protein is CASSRRVDYTF. As DNA, the CDR3 is TGTGCCAGCAGTAGAAGAGTTGACTACACCTTC.

The table lists this clonotype with many counts. The CDR3 coding sequence is TGTGCCAGCAGCCAAGGGATAGCGGGAGAAGATACGCAGTATTTT. Translated: CASSQGIAGEDTQYF. The chain joins TRBV4-2 to TRBJ2-3, with 9 bases identical to TRBD2. Germline V lookup: CDR1 LGHNA, CDR2 YNFKEQ. The CDR3 loop spans 15 amino acids. V was clipped by 1 base and J by 5 bases; unmatched bases: 4.

The gene calls are TRBV9 and TRBJ2-1; unclear D gene. Between the trimmed V and J ends, which lost 3 bases and 7 bases, there was a span of 11 bases. The germline CDR1 and CDR2 sequences are SGDLS and YYNGEE. The CDR3 length is 13 residues. CDR3 region: CASSGLGGNEQFF. The CDR3 DNA sequence: TGTGCCAGCAGCGGGTTAGGTGGAAATGAGCAGTTCTTC.

This rearrangement joins TRBV2 to TRBJ2-7, with TRBD2 matching over 7 bases. The CDR3 length is 14 residues. V shed 8 bases, J shed 0 bases, and the junction held 7 bases outside the gene matches. Looked up from germline, CDR1 is SNHLY and CDR2 is FYNNEI. CDR3 residues: CASEAGALSYEQYF. In DNA form, the CDR3 reads TGTGCCAGCGAGGCGGGAGCCCTCTCCTACGAGCAGTACTTC. Based on the CDR3 plus reference TRBV2 and TRBJ2-7, the full variable domain is EPEVTQTPSHQVTQMGQEVILRCVPISNHLYFYWYRQILGQKVEFLVSFYNNEISEKSEIFDDQFSVERPDGSNFTLKIRSTKLEDSAMYFCASEAGALSYEQYFGPGTRLTVT.

J is TRBJ2-7 and V is TRBV20-1; D uncertain. Germline values: CDR1 DFQATT, CDR2 SNEGSKA (reference sequence). The CDR3 consists of 15 residues. V shed 3 bases and J shed 2 bases, with 17 bases lying between them. CDR3 sequence: CSASSGLDGAYEQYF. CDR3 nucleotides: TGCAGTGCTAGTTCTGGGTTGGATGGAGCCTACGAGCAGTACTTC.

V usage is TRBV5-5 and J usage is TRBJ1-6; 8 bases map to TRBD1. This CDR3 region has 15 residues. The germline V gene has CDR1 SGHKS and CDR2 YYEKEE (reference sequence). Unmatched junction bases numbered 3, after V lost 1 base and J lost 6 bases. The CDR3 protein is CASSLFRGLNSPLHF. The CDR3 DNA follows: TGTGCCAGCAGCTTGTTCAGGGGGCTTAATTCACCCCTCCACTTT.

This clonotype was seen at least ten times. The rearrangement joins TRBV6-1 to TRBJ2-7; no definite D call. V was pared by 6 bases and J by 0 bases, with 15 bases between. Germline V gives CDR1 MNHNS, CDR2 SASEGT. CDR3 length: 15 residues. Written as DNA, the CDR3 is TGTGCCAGCAGCCCTCGCAGAACCACCTCCTACGAGCAGTACTTC. It yields the protein CASSPRRTTSYEQYF.

CDR3 loop: CASSALAGVRSEQFF. Written as DNA, the CDR3 is TGTGCCAGCAGCGCACTAGCGGGAGTTCGGAGTGAGCAGTTCTTC. The chain uses TRBV7-3 and TRBJ2-1, with 11 bases lining up with TRBD2. The CDR3 runs to 15 residues. V lost 5 bases to trimming and J lost 9 bases; unmatched junction nucleotides: 9. Germline CDR1 is SGHTA and CDR2 is FQGTGA. The full variable domain, in which reference TRBV7-3 and TRBJ2-1 provide the parts outside the CDR3, is GAGVSQTPSNKVTEKGKYVELRCDPISGHTALYWYRQSLGQGPEFLIYFQGTGAADDSGLPNDRFFAVRPEGSVSTLKIQRTERGDSAVYLCASSALAGVRSEQFFGPGTRLTVL.

This chain connects TRBV7-6 to TRBJ2-1; D unclear. Germline CDR1 reads SGHVS; CDR2 reads FNYEAQ. With 5 bases removed from V and 10 bases from J, the gap between germline ends came to 12 bases. The CDR3 totals 12 residues. CDR3 sequence reads: CASSLSDREQFF. The CDR3 bases are TGTGCCAGCAGCCTATCCGATCGAGAGCAGTTCTTC.

This clonotype has just a few counts. This chain connects TRBV10-3 to TRBJ1-2; 9 bases match TRBD1. Germline-derived CDR1 and CDR2 are ENHRY and SYGVKD. The V and J ends lost 7 bases and 2 bases, in that order; junction bases with no gene match: 14. The CDR3 consists of 17 residues. The DNA of the CDR3 is TGTGCCATCACCAACTCCCCGGGACAGGGACCCAACTATGGCTACACCTTC. Its protein product is CAITNSPGQGPNYGYTF.

CDR3 bases: TGTGCCAGCAGTAGGACTAGCGGGAGGGCTACGCAGTATTTT. This translates into CASSRTSGRATQYF. The chain uses TRBV6-2 or TRBV6-3 and TRBJ2-3, with 15 positions matching TRBD2. The CDR3 is made up of 14 amino acids. Per germline, CDR1 MNHEY and CDR2 SVGEGT. V shed 5 bases, J shed 8 bases, and the junction held 2 bases outside the gene matches.

There are a few counts of this clonotype. The rearrangement uses TRBV5-5 and TRBJ2-2; D may correspond to TRBD1 or TRBD2 (5 bases each). Germline V gives CDR1 SGHKS, CDR2 YYEKEE (reference sequence). Trimming removed 1 base from V and 4 bases from J, with 11 bases in between. The CDR3 is made up of 15 amino acids. CDR3 bases: TGTGCCAGCAGCTTGTGGTGGGACGCCACCGGGGAGCTGTTTTTT. As protein: CASSLWWDATGELFF.

This clonotype was seen more than once but under ten times. V and J are TRBV10-3 and TRBJ2-1; no definite D call. This CDR3 region has 15 residues. V was pared by 4 bases and J by 6 bases, with 16 bases between. The germline gives CDR1 ENHRY, CDR2 SYGVKD. CDR3: CAISVFRGSSNEQFF. The CDR3 DNA follows: TGTGCCATCAGTGTCTTCCGTGGGTCATCCAATGAGCAGTTCTTC.

This clonotype showed up just once. A much larger clone is a single base away; this may be a read error. V and J are TRBV3-1 and TRBJ2-3, with 9 bases aligning to TRBD2. In germline, CDR1 is LGHDT, CDR2 YNNKEL (reference sequence). The CDR3 has 16 residues. Here the CDR3 reads CTSSLSGSARTDTQYF. The CDR3 bases are TGTACCAGCAGCCTTAGCGGGAGTGCCCGGACAGATACGCAGTATTTT.

This clonotype was observed a handful of times. The chain couples TRBV29-1 to TRBJ2-3, with TRBD2 as a possible D gene (6 bases). V dropped 3 bases and J dropped 10 bases, with 17 bases sitting between them. CDR1 SQVTM and CDR2 ANQGSEA come from the germline V gene. The CDR3 length is 13 residues. The CDR3 DNA reads as TGCAGCGTTGACAGGGACTCCTTAGGAGCGCAGTATTTT. Its translation: CSVDRDSLGAQYF.

In its sample, this clonotype was seen many times. J is TRBJ1-6 and V is TRBV11-2, with D possibly TRBD1 on 5 matching bases. The V end lost 2 bases, the J end lost 7 bases, and 12 bases lay between the germline ends. The CDR3 contains 15 residues. Germline assignment: CDR1 SGHAT and CDR2 FQNNGV. The CDR3 nucleotides are TGTGCCAGCAGCTTATCAGGGCGAAGCAATTCACCCCTCCACTTT. The encoded protein is CASSLSGRSNSPLHF.

This clonotype turned up a few times. The chain employs TRBV4-2 and TRBJ2-1, with TRBD2 identical over 8 bases. CDR1 LGHNA and CDR2 YNFKEQ come from the germline V gene. The CDR3 sequence is 17 residues long. J lost 2 bases, V lost 0 bases, and 6 bases had no gene match. Here the CDR3 reads CASSQDFLAGPYNEQFF. The DNA of the CDR3 is TGTGCCAGCAGCCAAGATTTCCTAGCGGGCCCCTACAATGAGCAGTTCTTC.

The J gene is TRBJ2-1, the V gene TRBV4-2; D remains unclear. The CDR3 is made up of 15 amino acids. Trimming cost V 2 bases and J 8 bases, with 16 bases left between them. CDR1 and CDR2 (germline): LGHNA, YNFKEQ. The CDR3 is CASSQPSGSPHEQFF. The CDR3 DNA sequence: TGTGCCAGCAGCCAACCGAGTGGGTCCCCTCATGAGCAGTTCTTC.

This clonotype was counted ten times or more. CDR3 nucleotide sequence: TGTGCCAGCACCCCTGCTAGCACAGATACGCAGTATTTT. This codes for CASTPASTDTQYF. The chain employs TRBV12-3 or TRBV12-4 and TRBJ2-3; D is ambiguous. Trimming stripped 7 bases from V and 0 bases from J, with 8 bases between. The CDR3 is 13 amino acids.

This clonotype occurred a few times. The chain recombines TRBV4-1 with TRBJ2-3; D is undetermined. Deletions cut 1 base from V and 5 bases from J, with 7 bases between. The length of the CDR3 is 13 residues. Germline V lookup: CDR1 MGHRA, CDR2 YSYEKL. The CDR3 loop is CASSQVFGDTQYF. CDR3 DNA: TGCGCCAGCAGCCAAGTTTTCGGAGATACGCAGTATTTT.

The chain couples TRBV29-1 to TRBJ1-2, with D perhaps matching TRBD1 (6 bases). Germline V gives CDR1 SQVTM, CDR2 ANQGSEA. Trimming left V 6 bases short and J 3 bases short, with 11 bases between. The CDR3 spans 12 residues. CDR3 sequence: CSVPQGYYGYTF. Written as DNA, the CDR3 is TGCAGCGTACCACAGGGATACTATGGCTACACCTTC.

This clonotype appeared a few times. The chain couples TRBV29-1 to TRBJ1-4; no reliable D call. The CDR3 is made up of 13 amino acids. From germline, CDR1 is SQVTM and CDR2 ANQGSEA. V lost 5 bases to trimming and J lost 8 bases, with 15 bases between them. CDR3 nucleotide sequence: TGCAGCGTTATGGGTCCCGACGGGGAAAAACTGTTTTTT. This translates into CSVMGPDGEKLFF.

At least ten counts were recorded for this clonotype. This rearrangement joins TRBV4-1 to TRBJ1-2, with TRBD1 matching 7 bases. After removal of 4 bases from V and 2 bases from J, the junction contained 7 bases not matched to a gene. From germline, CDR1 is MGHRA and CDR2 YSYEKL. The CDR3 consists of 15 residues. CDR3 residues: CASSPAETGNYGYTF. As DNA, the CDR3 is TGCGCCAGCAGCCCGGCCGAGACAGGGAACTATGGCTACACCTTC.

The chain joins TRBV19 to TRBJ2-1; no clear D gene. Germline V gene lookup returns CDR1 LNHDA and CDR2 SQIVND (reference sequence). V lost 4 bases, J lost 7 bases, and 8 bases lay in between. This CDR3 has 12 amino acids. The CDR3 coding sequence is TGTGCCAGTAGTACCGGTATGAATGAGCAGTTCTTC. This encodes CASSTGMNEQFF.

The gene calls are TRBV28 and TRBJ2-2, with TRBD2 identical over 7 bases. The germline V gene encodes CDR1 MDHEN and CDR2 SYDVKM. The CDR3 contains 16 residues. V dropped 6 bases and J dropped 3; count of bases not matched to a gene: 10. CDR3 in DNA: TGTGCCAGCAGGTTTCGGGGGGTTAGGGACACCGGGGAGCTGTTTTTT. It translates to CASRFRGVRDTGELFF.

There are a few counts of this clonotype. This sequence joins TRBV20-1 and TRBJ2-7, with 7 bases aligning to TRBD1. V lost 3 bases and J lost 4; bases outside the gene matches: 6. The CDR3 is 13 amino acids. Germline CDR1 reads DFQATT; CDR2 reads SNEGSKA (reference sequence). Written as DNA, the CDR3 is TGCAGTGCTAGGGGGACAGTAATTTACGAGCAGTACTTC. It codes for CSARGTVIYEQYF.

In its sample, this clonotype was seen a few times. V is TRBV7-2 and J is TRBJ2-5; 15 positions agree with TRBD2. From germline, CDR1 is SGHTA and CDR2 FQGNSA. The CDR3 loop spans 17 amino acids. V was clipped by 3 bases and J by 4 bases; unmatched bases: 6. The CDR3 DNA follows: TGTGCCAGCAGCTTTAGGACTAGCGGGGGGGCGCGAGAGACCCAGTACTTC. Translation: CASSFRTSGGARETQYF.

The chain couples TRBV7-2 to TRBJ2-3, with D possibly being TRBD2 (7 bases). V was cut by 5 bases and J by 5 bases, with 20 bases left in between. Looked up from germline, CDR1 is SGHTA and CDR2 is FQGNSA. CDR3 length equals 16 residues. The CDR3 is CASSPGAAGAVDTQYF. CDR3 coding DNA: TGTGCCAGCAGCCCTGGGGCGGCGGGGGCCGTAGATACGCAGTATTTT. Supplemented by reference TRBV7-2 and TRBJ2-3, the full variable domain reads GAGVSQSPSNKVTEKGKDVELRCDPISGHTALYWYRQSLGQGLEFLIYFQGNSAPDKSGLPSDRFSAERTGGSVSTLTIQRTQQEDSAVYLCASSPGAAGAVDTQYFGPGTRLTVL.

This chain joins TRBV7-2 and TRBJ2-2; 12 bases fit TRBD2. The V and J ends lost 4 bases and 4 bases, in that order; junction bases with no gene match: 1. This CDR3 is built from 15 residues. The germline V gene has CDR1 SGHTA and CDR2 FQGNSA. Written as DNA, the CDR3 is TGTGCCAGCAGCTCTAGCGGGAGGGCCACCGGGGAGCTGTTTTTT. The encoded protein is CASSSSGRATGELFF.

This clonotype was found a few times. The J gene is TRBJ2-5, the V gene TRBV12-3 or TRBV12-4; no clear D. The ends were cut back, 6 bases at V and 4 bases at J, with 18 bases in the middle. CDR3 length: 15 amino acids. The CDR3 DNA follows: TGTGCCAGCAGCCCGGCCCCCGGGCCTGGAGAGACCCAGTACTTC. Translated: CASSPAPGPGETQYF.